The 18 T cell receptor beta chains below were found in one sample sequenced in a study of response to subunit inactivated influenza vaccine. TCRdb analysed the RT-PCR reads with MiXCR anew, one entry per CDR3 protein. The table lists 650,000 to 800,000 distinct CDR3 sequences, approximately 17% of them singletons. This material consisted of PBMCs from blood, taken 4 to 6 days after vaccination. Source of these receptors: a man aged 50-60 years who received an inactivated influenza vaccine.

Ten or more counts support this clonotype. CDR3 sequence reads: CASSQWTAYNSPLHF. In nucleotides, the CDR3 is TGTGCCAGCAGTCAATGGACAGCTTATAATTCACCCCTCCACTTT. This chain uses TRBV6-1 with TRBJ1-6, with D possibly TRBD1 on 6 matching bases. Deletions cut 5 bases from V and 4 bases from J, with 12 bases between. CDR1 and CDR2 (germline): MNHNS, SASEGT. The CDR3 runs to 15 residues.

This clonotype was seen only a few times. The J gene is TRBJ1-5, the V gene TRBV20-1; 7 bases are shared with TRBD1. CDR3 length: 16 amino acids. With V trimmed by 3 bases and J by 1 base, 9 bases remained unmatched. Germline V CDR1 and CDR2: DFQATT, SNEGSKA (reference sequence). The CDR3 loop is CSASTGEVSSNQPQHF. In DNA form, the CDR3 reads TGCAGTGCTAGCACAGGGGAAGTTAGCAGCAATCAGCCCCAGCATTTT.

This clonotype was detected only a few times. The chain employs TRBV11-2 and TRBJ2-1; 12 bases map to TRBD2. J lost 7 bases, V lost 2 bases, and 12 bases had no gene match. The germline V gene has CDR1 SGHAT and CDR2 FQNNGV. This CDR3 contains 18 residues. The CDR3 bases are TGTGCCAGCAGCTTATCCCCCCTAGCGGGGGGGCCCAATAATGAGCAGTTCTTC. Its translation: CASSLSPLAGGPNNEQFF.

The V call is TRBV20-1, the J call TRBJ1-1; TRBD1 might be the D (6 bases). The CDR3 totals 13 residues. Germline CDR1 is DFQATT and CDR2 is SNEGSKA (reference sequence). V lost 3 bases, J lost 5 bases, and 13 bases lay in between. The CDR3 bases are TGCAGTGCTAGGGATCAGGGGTGGACTGAAGCTTTCTTT. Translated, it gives CSARDQGWTEAFF.

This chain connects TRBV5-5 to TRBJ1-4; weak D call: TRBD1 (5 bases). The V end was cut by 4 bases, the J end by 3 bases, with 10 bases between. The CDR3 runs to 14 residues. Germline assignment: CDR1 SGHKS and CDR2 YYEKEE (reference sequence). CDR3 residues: CASSRQSPNEKLFF. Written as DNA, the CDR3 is TGTGCCAGCAGCCGACAGAGTCCTAATGAAAAACTGTTTTTT.

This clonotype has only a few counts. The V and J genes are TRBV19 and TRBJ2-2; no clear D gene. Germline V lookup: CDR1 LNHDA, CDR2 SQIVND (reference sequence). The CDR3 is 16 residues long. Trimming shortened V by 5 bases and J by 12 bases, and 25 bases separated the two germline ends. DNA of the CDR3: TGTGCCAGTAGTCTCAACCTCCCGTCCCAACCCACCAAGCTGTTTTTT. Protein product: CASSLNLPSQPTKLFF.

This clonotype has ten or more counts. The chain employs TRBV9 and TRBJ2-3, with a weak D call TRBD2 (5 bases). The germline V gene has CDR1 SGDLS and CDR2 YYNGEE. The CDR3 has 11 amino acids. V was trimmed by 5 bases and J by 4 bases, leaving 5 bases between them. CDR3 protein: CASREADTQYF. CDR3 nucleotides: TGTGCCAGCAGGGAGGCAGATACGCAGTATTTT.

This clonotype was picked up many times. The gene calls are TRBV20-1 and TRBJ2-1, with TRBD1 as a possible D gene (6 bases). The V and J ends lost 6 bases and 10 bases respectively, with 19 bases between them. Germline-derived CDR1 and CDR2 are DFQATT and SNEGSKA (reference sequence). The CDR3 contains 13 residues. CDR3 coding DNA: TGCAGTGCCATAAAGCCGGGACATTTCGAGCAGTTCTTC. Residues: CSAIKPGHFEQFF.

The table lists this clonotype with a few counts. CDR3 nucleotide sequence: TGCAGCTTGGCAGGGGGGATTGGGGCCAATGAGCAGTTCTTC. It encodes CSLAGGIGANEQFF. The chain links TRBV20-1 to TRBJ2-1; the D gene is possibly TRBD1 (7 bases). Germline values: CDR1 DFQATT, CDR2 SNEGSKA (reference sequence). The CDR3 length is 14 residues.

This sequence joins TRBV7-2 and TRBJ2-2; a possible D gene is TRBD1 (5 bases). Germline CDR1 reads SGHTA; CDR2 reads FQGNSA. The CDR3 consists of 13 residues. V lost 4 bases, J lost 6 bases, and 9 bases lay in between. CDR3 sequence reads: CASSSRQSGELFF. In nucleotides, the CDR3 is TGTGCCAGCAGCTCGAGACAGTCCGGGGAGCTGTTTTTT.

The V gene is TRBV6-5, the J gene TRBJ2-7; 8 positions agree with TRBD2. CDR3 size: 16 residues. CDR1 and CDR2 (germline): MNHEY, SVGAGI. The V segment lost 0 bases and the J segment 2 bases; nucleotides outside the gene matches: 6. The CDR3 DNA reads TGTGCCAGCAGTTACTCTCTAGCGGGCGGTGCCTACGAGCAGTACTTC. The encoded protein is CASSYSLAGGAYEQYF.

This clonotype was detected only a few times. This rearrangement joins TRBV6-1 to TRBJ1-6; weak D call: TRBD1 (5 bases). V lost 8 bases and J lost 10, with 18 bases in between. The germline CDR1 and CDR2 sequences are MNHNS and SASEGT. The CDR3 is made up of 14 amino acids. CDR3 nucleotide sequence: TGTGCCAGCGGGATCGGGACGGCCCCCTCACCCCTCCACTTT. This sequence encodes CASGIGTAPSPLHF.

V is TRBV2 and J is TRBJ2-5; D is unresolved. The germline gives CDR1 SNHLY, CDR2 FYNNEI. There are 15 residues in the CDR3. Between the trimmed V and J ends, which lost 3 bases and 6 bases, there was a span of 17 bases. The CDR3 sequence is CASSDPLESLKTQYF. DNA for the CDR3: TGTGCCAGCAGTGATCCCCTGGAGTCGTTAAAGACCCAGTACTTC.

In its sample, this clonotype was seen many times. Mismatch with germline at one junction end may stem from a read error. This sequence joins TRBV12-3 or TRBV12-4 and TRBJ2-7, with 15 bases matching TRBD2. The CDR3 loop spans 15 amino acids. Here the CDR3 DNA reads TGCGCCAGCAGCCCGGGACTAGCGGGGGGCTACGAGCAGTACTTC. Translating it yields CASSPGLAGGYEQYF.

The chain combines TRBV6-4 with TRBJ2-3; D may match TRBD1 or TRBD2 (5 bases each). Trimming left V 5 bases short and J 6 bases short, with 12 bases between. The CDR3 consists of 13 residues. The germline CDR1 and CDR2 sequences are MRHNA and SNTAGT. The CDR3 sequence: CASSRDARDTQYF. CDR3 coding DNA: TGTGCCAGCAGTAGGGACGCCCGTGATACGCAGTATTTT.

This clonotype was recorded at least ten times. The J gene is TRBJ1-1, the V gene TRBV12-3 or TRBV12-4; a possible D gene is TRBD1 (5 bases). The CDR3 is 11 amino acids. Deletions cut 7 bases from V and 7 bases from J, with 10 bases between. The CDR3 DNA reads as TGTGCCAGCATTCGGGACGGTGAAGCTTTCTTT. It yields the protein CASIRDGEAFF.

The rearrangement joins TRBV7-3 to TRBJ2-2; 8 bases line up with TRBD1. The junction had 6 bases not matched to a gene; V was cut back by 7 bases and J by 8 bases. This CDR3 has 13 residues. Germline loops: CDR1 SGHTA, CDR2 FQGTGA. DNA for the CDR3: TGTGCCAGCACCCAGGACAGGGCGGGGGAGCTGTTTTTT. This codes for CASTQDRAGELFF.

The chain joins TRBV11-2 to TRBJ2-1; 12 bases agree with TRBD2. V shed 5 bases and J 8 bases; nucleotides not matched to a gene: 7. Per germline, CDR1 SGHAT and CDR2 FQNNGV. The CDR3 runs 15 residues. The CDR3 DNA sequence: TGTGCCAGCAGCAATCCTAGCGGGGGGGCCTATGAGCAGTTCTTC. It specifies CASSNPSGGAYEQFF. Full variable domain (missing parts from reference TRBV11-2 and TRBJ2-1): EAGVAQSPRYKIIEKRQSVAFWCNPISGHATLYWYQQILGQGPKLLIQFQNNGVVDDSQLPKDRFSAERLKGVDSTLKIQPAKLEDSAVYLCASSNPSGGAYEQFFGPGTRLTVL.